A selection of T cell receptor beta chains follows, all from one sample in a study of response to subunit inactivated influenza vaccine. TCRdb passed the RT-PCR reads through MiXCR, listing each CDR3 protein once. The sample records 800,000 or so distinct CDR3 sequences, 21% being singletons. Sample: PBMCs from blood, taken less than 6 days after vaccination. The receptors here all came from a man aged 50-60 years who received an inactivated influenza vaccine. The CDR3 runs from the conserved cysteine through the conserved F or W. A D gene is named only where the DNA matches it firmly. Clone size is stated in some rows and not others, as once, few, many or a class when expanded.

>17|TRBD2|TRBV7-2|.|TRBJ2-7
TGTGCCAGCAGCCTCCTACCCACTAGCGGGGTATCCTACGAGCAGTACTTC
CASSLLPTSGVSYEQYF
>14|.|TRBV6-4|.|TRBJ2-3
TGTGCCAGCACCCGCACCCCAGGGACCTCCATTCAGTATTTT
CASTRTPGTSIQYF
>12|TRBD1|TRBV7-3|.|TRBJ2-1
TGTGCCAGCAGCCAGACAGGGTATGAGCAGTTCTTC
CASSQTGYEQFF
>16|TRBD2|TRBV24-1|.|TRBJ2-1
TGTGCCACCAGTCCGCTAGCGGGGGGAGAATACAATGAGCAGTTCTTC
CATSPLAGGEYNEQFF
>15|.|TRBV7-8|once|TRBJ2-1
TGTGCCAGCAGTCGTGACAGGACGCCCTCCAATGAGCAGTTCTTC
CASSRDRTPSNEQFF
>15|TRBD2|TRBV20-1|few|TRBJ2-4
TGCAGTGCTAGGTGGGGGGGAGGTTCCAAAAACATTCAGTACTTC
CSARWGGGSKNIQYF
>14|.|TRBV5-1|.|TRBJ1-4
TGCGCCAGCAGCTTCACAGGGCGAGGAGAAAAACTGTTTTTT
CASSFTGRGEKLFF
>13|.|TRBV5-1|.|TRBJ2-7
TGCGCCAGCGCTGTGCCCGGGGCCTACGAGCAGTACTTC
CASAVPGAYEQYF
>16|.|TRBV9|few|TRBJ2-7
TGTGCCAGCAGCGCAACCCTCGCGCTTACTACAGGCGAGCAGTACTTC
CASSATLALTTGEQYF
>16|TRBD2|TRBV15|.|TRBJ2-5
TGTGCCACCAGCAGACCCGGGGCTAGCGGACAAGAGACCCAGTACTTC
CATSRPGASGQETQYF
>16|.|TRBV4-3|few|TRBJ2-1
TGCGCCAGCAGCCAAGTACCACCGACCATCTACAATGAGCAGTTCTTC
CASSQVPPTIYNEQFF
>16|.|TRBV4-3|.|TRBJ1-5
TGCGCCAGCAGCCAAGATCTGGCAGGGGGCAATCAGCCCCAGCATTTT
CASSQDLAGGNQPQHF
>15|.|TRBV5-1|few|TRBJ2-2
TGCGCCAGCAGCTTGCAAGGACTACCGACCGGGGAGCTGTTTTTT
CASSLQGLPTGELFF
>15|TRBD1|TRBV29-1|many|TRBJ2-2
TGCAGCGGAACACAGGGGGCTGACAGCGCCGGGGAGCTGTTTTTT
CSGTQGADSAGELFF
>16|TRBD2|TRBV20-1|.|TRBJ2-3
TGCAGTGCTAGGGACCCACTAGCGGGGGCGGGAGATACGCAGTATTTT
CSARDPLAGAGDTQYF
>14|TRBD1|TRBV4-3|few|TRBJ2-1
TGCGCCAGCAGCCACGAAGGACAGGGCAATGAGCAGTTCTTC
CASSHEGQGNEQFF
>18|.|TRBV6-1|few|TRBJ2-2
TGTGCCAGCAAACCGTTGCGGGGGACAGTAAGGAACACCGGGGAGCTGTTTTTT
CASKPLRGTVRNTGELFF
>14|TRBD1|TRBV12-3/TRBV12-4|many|TRBJ2-4
TGTGCCAGCAGCTTAGCAGGGGGCAAAAACATTCAGTACTTC
CASSLAGGKNIQYF
>16|.|TRBV12-3/TRBV12-4|.|TRBJ2-7
TGTGCCAGCAGTTTAGCCGTCCGGACGGTAGCCTACGAGCAGTACTTC
CASSLAVRTVAYEQYF
>12|.|TRBV29-1|.|TRBJ1-1
TGCAGCGTGGCCCAGACCCACACTGAAGCTTTCTTT
CSVAQTHTEAFF
>17|.|TRBV7-3|.|TRBJ2-4
TGTGCCAGCAGCTTAAATCCCAGGGTTGAAGCCAAAAACATTCAGTACTTC
CASSLNPRVEAKNIQYF
>12|.|TRBV7-2|few|TRBJ2-1
TGTGCCAGCAGCTACGGGACACGGGAGCAGTTCTTC
CASSYGTREQFF
>16|.|TRBV5-1|few|TRBJ2-2
TGCGCCAGCAGCCCAAACGGTTCCCCGGGGACCGGGGAGCTGTTTTTT
CASSPNGSPGTGELFF
>16|TRBD2|TRBV6-2/TRBV6-3|many|TRBJ2-1
TGTGCCAGCAGCATGGACATAGCGGGAGGGTACAATGAGCAGTTCTTC
CASSMDIAGGYNEQFF
>14|TRBD2|TRBV4-2|many|TRBJ2-5
TGTGCCAGCTCAAGCGGGGGGGCCTTAGAGACCCAGTACTTC
CASSSGGALETQYF
>13|.|TRBV7-2|.|TRBJ1-2
TGTGCCAGCAGCCGAGACGGGGGTTATGGCTACACCTTC
CASSRDGGYGYTF
>14|TRBD1|TRBV20-1|.|TRBJ2-7
TGCAGTCCAGAGGAGGGACAGGGGATACACGAGCAGTACTTC
CSPEEGQGIHEQYF
>12|.|TRBV20-1|.|TRBJ2-7
TGCAGTGCTAGTCCGGGGGCCTACGAGCAGTACTTC
CSASPGAYEQYF
>17|.|TRBV7-2|.|TRBJ2-7
TGTGCCAGCAGCCTCGGAACAGGGAGGACTGCCATCTACGAGCAGTACTTC
CASSLGTGRTAIYEQYF
>15|.|TRBV20-1|few|TRBJ2-1
TGCAGTGCTAGGGGACCGCCGAGCTCCTACAATGAGCAGTTCTTC
CSARGPPSSYNEQFF
>15|.|TRBV6-5|few|TRBJ2-3
TGTGCCAGCAGTTCCCACGGACAGATAATAGATACGCAGTATTTT
CASSSHGQIIDTQYF
>12|TRBD2|TRBV7-9|few|TRBJ2-3
TGTGCCAGCAGCACGGGACTAGCGACGCAGTATTTT
CASSTGLATQYF
>16|TRBD1|TRBV20-1|.|TRBJ1-2
TGCAGTGCTACCACACAGGGGCAAAGATCTAACTATGGCTACACCTTC
CSATTQGQRSNYGYTF
>14|.|TRBV6-5|.|TRBJ1-5
TGTGCCAGCAGTTACGTGGGAGCACAACAGCCCCAGCATTTT
CASSYVGAQQPQHF
>14|.|TRBV5-8|.|TRBJ2-1
TGTGCCAGCAGCTTGGTCCCCATCAGGGGTGAGCAGATCTTC
CASSLVPIRGEQIF
>17|TRBD1|TRBV11-2|.|TRBJ2-2
TGTGCCAGCAGCGCGCGGCCAGGGGGCGCGAACACCGGGGAGCTGTTTTTT
CASSARPGGANTGELFF
>14|.|TRBV7-2|many|TRBJ2-7
TGTGCCAGCAGCTTAGCGGGGGACACCTACGAGCAGTACTTC
CASSLAGDTYEQYF
>18|.|TRBV7-8|few|TRBJ1-6
TGTGCCAGCACCCAACATGGGGGAGGAGGGATCTATAATTCACCCCTCCACTTT
CASTQHGGGGIYNSPLHF
>15|.|TRBV25-1|few|TRBJ2-7
TGTGCCAGCAGTGAAGGGCACAGGGCGATCTACGAGCAGTACTTC
CASSEGHRAIYEQYF